Each of the 20 T cell receptor beta chains below was sequenced from the same sample in a study of control samples from healthy donors and cancer patients. Only in-frame clones appear in the TCRdb table, and some are missing; sequencing was by immunoSEQ multiplex PCR. The sample contains 170,000 or so clones, about 91% of which appear only once. Sequenced material: blood. The receptor set was obtained from a woman in her thirties or forties in good health.

The chain employs TRBV15 and TRBJ1-1; D call uncertain. V was clipped by 0 bases and J by 11 bases, with 16 bases between them. The CDR3 totals 14 residues. From germline, CDR1 is LNHNV and CDR2 YYDKDF (reference sequence). CDR3 nucleotides: TGTGCCACCAGCAGAGATATAGACGCCTGGGAGGCTTTCTTT. Translated, it gives CATSRDIDAWEAFF.

The V and J genes are TRBV7-9 and TRBJ2-7; no firm D call. Germline loops: CDR1 SEHNR, CDR2 FQNEAQ (reference sequence). The V end was cut by 8 bases, the J end by 5 bases, with 10 bases between. There are 11 residues in the CDR3. The CDR3 DNA sequence: TGTGCCAGCGCCCTTGGAGACGAGCAGTACTTC. It yields the protein CASALGDEQYF.

The rearrangement links TRBV7-3 to TRBJ2-3, with 8 bases fitting TRBD1. Germline V CDR1 and CDR2: SGHTA, FQGTGA. Trimming cost V 5 bases and J 4 bases; bases outside gene matches: 8. The CDR3 runs to 15 residues. The CDR3 nucleotides read TGTGCCAGCAGCACGAATATACAGGGGGCAGATACGCAGTATTTT. This encodes CASSTNIQGADTQYF. The full variable domain, in which reference TRBV7-3 and TRBJ2-3 provide the parts outside the CDR3, is GAGVSQTPSNKVTEKGKYVELRCDPISGHTALYWYRQSLGQGPEFLIYFQGTGAADDSGLPNDRFFAVRPEGSVSTLKIQRTERGDSAVYLCASSTNIQGADTQYFGPGTRLTVL.

This clone was recorded only once. The CDR3 loop is CASSLIQSSYNEQFF. The CDR3, as DNA: TGCGCCAGCAGCTTGATACAGAGCTCCTACAATGAGCAGTTCTTC. This rearrangement joins TRBV5-1 to TRBJ2-1, with unresolved D. Trimming removed 1 base at V and 0 bases at J, with 8 bases between. The germline V gene has CDR1 SGHRS and CDR2 YFSETQ. CDR3 length: 15 residues.

This clone was counted once. The chain joins TRBV24-1 to TRBJ2-5, with a tentative D call TRBD1 (5 bases). The CDR3 is 17 amino acids. The germline V and J ends were trimmed by 3 bases and 1 base, with 17 bases remaining between them. Looked up from germline, CDR1 is KGHDR and CDR2 is SFDVKD. CDR3 nucleotides: TGTGCCACCAGTGATCCTAACCCAACGACAGCCCAAGAGACCCAGTACTTC. As protein: CATSDPNPTTAQETQYF.

The chain employs TRBV9 and TRBJ1-3, with no clear D. The CDR3 is made up of 14 amino acids. Germline V gene data show CDR1 as SGDLS and CDR2 as YYNGEE. Trimming took off 0 bases at V and 3 bases at J, with 7 bases between the two ends. CDR3 in amino acids: CASSVGDFGNTIYF. The CDR3 nucleotides read TGTGCCAGCAGCGTAGGGGATTTTGGAAACACCATATATTTT.

This clone was observed a single time. The gene calls are TRBV5-4 and TRBJ2-2, with TRBD1 matching over 10 bases. From germline, CDR1 is SGHNT and CDR2 YYREEE (reference sequence). V was clipped by 4 bases and J by 3 bases; unmatched bases: 6. The CDR3 is 16 residues long. CDR3 bases: TGTGCCAGCAGCAAGGGACAGGGGACCGACACCGGGGAGCTGTTTTTT. Its protein product is CASSKGQGTDTGELFF. The full variable domain, rest sourced from reference TRBV5-4 and TRBJ2-2, is ETGVTQSPTHLIKTRGQQVTLRCSSQSGHNTVSWYQQALGQGPQFIFQYYREEENGRGNFPPRFSGLQFPNYSSELNVNALELDDSALYLCASSKGQGTDTGELFFGEGSRLTVL.

Only one count was recorded for this clone. This chain uses TRBV15 with TRBJ2-7, with D possibly TRBD2 on 6 matching bases. Germline CDR1 LNHNV, CDR2 YYDKDF (reference sequence). This CDR3 is 14 amino acids long. V lost 1 base, J lost 1 base, and 8 bases lay in between. DNA of the CDR3: TGTGCCACCAGCAGAGGCGGGGAGTCCTACGAGCAGTACTTC. Translated: CATSRGGESYEQYF.

This chain uses TRBV5-4 with TRBJ1-2, with 10 bases aligning to TRBD1. Germline CDR1 and CDR2: SGHNT and YYREEE (reference sequence). This CDR3 contains 14 residues. V trimming: 4 bases; J trimming: 12 bases; junction bases outside the gene matches: 12. The chain's CDR3 is CASSPPSGTGVNTF. CDR3 in DNA: TGTGCCAGCAGCCCGCCGTCGGGGACAGGGGTTAACACCTTC.

This chain links TRBV2 with TRBJ2-7; TRBD1 aligns across 8 bases. The length of the CDR3 is 15 residues. Germline assignment: CDR1 SNHLY and CDR2 FYNNEI. The V segment lost 5 bases and the J segment 2 bases; nucleotides outside the gene matches: 8. CDR3 loop: CASSLQGQAPYEQYF. The CDR3 DNA follows: TGTGCCAGCAGTCTCCAGGGACAGGCCCCCTACGAGCAGTACTTC.

The chain combines TRBV15 with TRBJ2-2; no clear D. This CDR3 spans 15 amino acids. Trimming took 3 bases from V and 1 from J, leaving 9 bases between them. Germline-derived CDR1 and CDR2 are LNHNV and YYDKDF (reference sequence). CDR3 residues: CATSRDLGNTGELFF. CDR3 nucleotides: TGTGCCACCAGCAGGGACCTAGGGAACACCGGGGAGCTGTTTTTT.

Regarding this clone: The germline gene is not matched at one end of the junction; a read error may be the cause. CDR3 residues: CASREGANVLTF. The CDR3 DNA is TGTGCCAGCAGGGAAGGGGCCAACGTCCTGACTTTC. The chain uses TRBV2 and TRBJ2-6; no reliable D call. CDR1 is SNHLY, CDR2 FYNNEI, per germline. The CDR3 spans 12 residues. Variable domain in full (rest from reference TRBV2 and TRBJ2-6): EPEVTQTPSHQVTQMGQEVILRCVPISNHLYFYWYRQILGQKVEFLVSFYNNEISEKSEIFDDQFSVERPDGSNFTLKIRSTKLEDSAMYFCASREGANVLTFGAGSRLTVL.

The chain recombines TRBV13 with TRBJ1-2; 9 nucleotides match TRBD1. The CDR3 has 14 residues. V was clipped by 4 bases and J by 1 base; unmatched bases: 1. Germline lookup yields CDR1 PRHDT and CDR2 FYEKMQ (reference sequence). Here the CDR3 reads CASSSTGGNYGYTF. The CDR3 region has the DNA TGTGCCAGCAGCTCGACAGGGGGTAACTATGGCTACACCTTC. Together with reference TRBV13 and TRBJ1-2, the CDR3 gives the full variable domain: AAGVIQSPRHLIKEKRETATLKCYPIPRHDTVYWYQQGPGQDPQFLISFYEKMQSDKGSIPDRFSAQQFSDYHSELNMSSLELGDSALYFCASSSTGGNYGYTFGSGTRLTVV.

The gene calls are TRBV6-5 and TRBJ2-3, with TRBD2 matching 7 bases. The germline V gene has CDR1 MNHEY and CDR2 SVGAGI. Unmatched junction bases numbered 8, after V lost 2 bases and J lost 3 bases. The CDR3 length is 16 residues. The CDR3 spells CASSYTNGGRTDTQYF. The CDR3 DNA sequence: TGTGCCAGCAGTTACACAAACGGGGGGAGAACAGATACGCAGTATTTT.

This sequence joins TRBV7-9 and TRBJ1-1; no clear D gene. Germline V gene sequence: CDR1 SEHNR, CDR2 FQNEAQ (reference sequence). The V end was cut by 3 bases, the J end by 0 bases, with 8 bases between. The CDR3 spans 14 residues. CDR3 sequence: CASSFGILNTEAFF. The CDR3 bases are TGTGCCAGCAGCTTCGGCATCCTGAACACTGAAGCTTTCTTT.

J is TRBJ2-7 and V is TRBV5-1; D gene ambiguous. Per the germline V gene, CDR1 is SGHRS and CDR2 is YFSETQ. Trimming removed 4 bases from V and 6 bases from J, with 17 bases in between. The CDR3 has 14 residues. The CDR3 DNA follows: TGCGCCAGCAGCCAGACGGGTCCAGGCTCCGAGCAGTACTTC. This encodes CASSQTGPGSEQYF.

The chain combines TRBV7-9 with TRBJ1-6, with 10 bases that match TRBD1. Germline V gene sequence: CDR1 SEHNR, CDR2 FQNEAQ (reference sequence). J was trimmed by 9 bases and V by 1 base; bases with no gene match: 3. The CDR3 sequence is 15 residues long. The CDR3 nucleotides are TGTGCCAGCAGCTTAGGGGGACAGGGGAGTTCACCCCTCCACTTT. It translates to CASSLGGQGSSPLHF.

The chain is built from TRBV11-2 and TRBJ2-7; D possibly corresponds to TRBD2 (5 bases). Deletions cut 3 bases from V and 2 bases from J, with 8 bases between. The CDR3 totals 13 residues. Germline CDR1 and CDR2: SGHAT and FQNNGV. DNA of the CDR3: TGTGCCAGCAGCTTGAGGGTGACCTACGAGCAGTACTTC. Translated, it gives CASSLRVTYEQYF.

The chain is built from TRBV5-1 and TRBJ2-5; 7 nucleotides align to TRBD2. The germline gives CDR1 SGHRS, CDR2 YFSETQ. Trimming removed 0 bases from V and 5 bases from J; junction bases left unmatched: 7. CDR3 size: 15 residues. This CDR3 is CASSLGGGVRETQYF. CDR3 DNA sequence: TGCGCCAGCAGCTTGGGGGGAGGGGTCCGTGAGACCCAGTACTTC.

The rearrangement uses TRBV6-1 and TRBJ2-7; D possibly uses TRBD1 or TRBD2 (5 bases each). CDR1 is MNHNS and CDR2 is SASEGT in the germline V gene. V was shortened by 1 base and J by 2 bases, with 12 bases between the two germline ends. The CDR3 loop spans 15 amino acids. The CDR3 DNA is TGTGCCAGCAGTGAAGAGGGACCAGGGCCCTACGAGCAGTACTTC. Its translation is CASSEEGPGPYEQYF.